A single sample gave rise to the 19 T cell receptor beta chains below, sequenced in a study of T-cell memory formation after mild COVID-19. TCRdb re-analysed the 5' RACE reads in MiXCR, keeping a single row per CDR3 protein. The sample has under 550,000 distinct CDR3 sequences; about 20% are singletons. Sequences were obtained from PBMCs or a T cell subset sorted from them (not recorded which). These receptors were taken from a man aged 18 to 35 who had mild COVID-19 (a few samples of this study predate the infection). Cell type and time point are not known.

The gene calls are TRBV4-2 and TRBJ1-5, with unresolved D. V dropped 1 base and J dropped 2 bases, with 6 bases sitting between them. Looked up from germline, CDR1 is LGHNA and CDR2 is YNFKEQ. The CDR3 runs to 14 residues. The CDR3 DNA reads as TGTGCCAGCAGCCAAGCTCAGGGCAATCAGCCCCAGCATTTT. Translation gives CASSQAQGNQPQHF.

The CDR3 spells CASSSQGAGADTQYF. CDR3 DNA sequence: TGCGCCAGCAGCTCCCAGGGGGCCGGCGCAGATACGCAGTATTTT. This chain uses TRBV5-1 with TRBJ2-3; 8 bases match TRBD1. Germline V gene data show CDR1 as SGHRS and CDR2 as YFSETQ. CDR3 size: 15 residues. V was clipped by 3 bases and J by 4 bases; unmatched bases: 7.

The sample holds a few counts of this clonotype. V is TRBV12-3 or TRBV12-4 and J is TRBJ1-2; D is possibly TRBD1 (6 bases). CDR3 size: 13 residues. The V end lost 3 bases, the J end lost 3 bases, and 8 bases lay between the germline ends. CDR3 sequence: CASSFRGHYGYTF. CDR3 bases: TGTGCCAGCAGTTTTCGGGGGCACTATGGCTACACCTTC.

The CDR3 sequence: CASRERGTTDTQYF. DNA of the CDR3: TGTGCCAGCAGGGAACGGGGGACCACAGATACGCAGTATTTT. V and J are TRBV3-1 and TRBJ2-3; D may be TRBD2 (6 bases). The germline V gene has CDR1 LGHDT and CDR2 YNNKEL (reference sequence). The CDR3 extends over 14 amino acids. Trimming shortened V by 6 bases and J by 2 bases, and 12 bases separated the two germline ends.

In its sample, this clonotype was seen a few times. The CDR3 is CASSTTSTSTDTQYF. The DNA for the CDR3 is TGTGCCAGCAGTACAACTTCCACTAGCACAGATACGCAGTATTTT. This chain links TRBV7-9 with TRBJ2-3; D gene unclear. Germline V gene lookup returns CDR1 SEHNR and CDR2 FQNEAQ (reference sequence). The CDR3 contains 15 residues. V was shortened by 6 bases and J by 0 bases, with 13 bases between the two germline ends.

The chain joins TRBV7-9 to TRBJ2-2, with D perhaps matching TRBD1 or TRBD2 (5 bases each). The germline CDR1 and CDR2 sequences are SEHNR and FQNEAQ (reference sequence). This CDR3 region has 18 residues. V was trimmed by 1 base and J by 0 bases, leaving 15 bases between them. The CDR3 DNA reads as TGTGCCAGCAGCTTAGGGGCCTCCAGGGACGCGAACACCGGGGAGCTGTTTTTT. Protein: CASSLGASRDANTGELFF.

This clonotype was seen only a few times. V and J are TRBV5-1 and TRBJ2-7; D is possibly TRBD1 (7 bases). Germline V CDR1 and CDR2: SGHRS, YFSETQ. This CDR3 region has 13 residues. Deletions cut 3 bases from V and 6 bases from J, with 13 bases between. CDR3 nucleotide sequence: TGCGCCAGCAGCTCCCAGGGGGGCAGCGAGCAGTACGTC. Translating gives CASSSQGGSEQYV.

The genes are TRBV10-1 and TRBJ2-1; unclear D gene. V was clipped by 4 bases and J by 9 bases, with 10 bases between them. The CDR3 contains 12 residues. The V gene's germline CDR1 is WNHNN and CDR2 SYGVQD (reference sequence). CDR3 in DNA: TGCGCCAGCAGTGTTGGAATGGGTGAGCAGTTCTTC. It specifies CASSVGMGEQFF.

The chain has TRBV7-8 and TRBJ2-3; weak D call: TRBD1 (5 bases). V was shortened by 4 bases and J by 5 bases, with 25 bases between the two germline ends. Germline values: CDR1 SGHVS, CDR2 FQNEAQ. The CDR3 is made up of 18 amino acids. In nucleotides, the CDR3 is TGTGCCAGCAGCTCCCAAAGAATTAGAACAGGAGTAGTAGATACGCAGTATTTT. Translated: CASSSQRIRTGVVDTQYF.

This clonotype was found many times. V gene TRBV12-3 or TRBV12-4 combines with J gene TRBJ2-3, with D perhaps matching TRBD2 (6 bases). Trimming pared 2 bases from V and 5 bases from J, leaving 11 bases between. CDR3 length: 14 amino acids. DNA for the CDR3: TGTGCCAGCAGTTTATTACTAGCTGGAGATACGCAGTATTTT. Translated, it gives CASSLLLAGDTQYF.

This clonotype was observed a handful of times. The V call is TRBV9, the J call TRBJ2-1; D perhaps matches TRBD1 (6 bases). The CDR3 runs to 15 residues. The V gene lost 3 bases and the J gene lost 0 bases, with 10 bases spanning the gap. Germline loops: CDR1 SGDLS, CDR2 YYNGEE. This CDR3 is CASSGGHNSYNEQFF. CDR3 bases: TGTGCCAGCAGCGGGGGACATAACTCCTACAATGAGCAGTTCTTC.

The chain combines TRBV12-3 or TRBV12-4 with TRBJ1-5, with D unclear. Trimming took 6 bases from V and 11 from J, leaving 11 bases between them. The CDR3 is 11 residues long. The chain's CDR3 is CASSLSGAQHF. The CDR3 DNA reads TGTGCCAGCAGCCTCAGTGGGGCCCAGCATTTT.

The rearrangement joins TRBV20-1 to TRBJ1-3, with a tentative D call TRBD1 (5 bases). Germline-derived CDR1 and CDR2 are DFQATT and SNEGSKA (reference sequence). This CDR3 comprises 13 residues. The CDR3 protein is CGQYRSSGNTIYF. The CDR3 DNA reads TGCGGTCAGTACAGGTCCTCAGGAAACACCATATATTTT.

The rearrangement joins TRBV20-1 to TRBJ2-7; possible D gene TRBD2, 6 bases. CDR1 and CDR2 (germline): DFQATT, SNEGSKA (reference sequence). V lost 0 bases and J lost 5, with 14 bases in between. The CDR3 is 14 amino acids. CDR3 loop: CSARDRGGSNEQYV. The CDR3 DNA sequence: TGCAGTGCTAGAGATCGAGGAGGGTCCAACGAGCAGTACGTC.

The chain is built from TRBV12-3 or TRBV12-4 and TRBJ2-5; TRBD2 might be the D (5 bases). V was trimmed by 6 bases and J by 5 bases, leaving 19 bases between them. The CDR3 extends over 15 amino acids. The CDR3: CASSPQTEKRETQYF. Written as DNA, the CDR3 is TGTGCCAGCAGCCCACAGACGGAGAAGCGGGAGACCCAGTACTTC.

This clonotype was recorded a few times. The DNA for the CDR3 is TGCGCCAGCAGCCAAGGAGACACCCTCTTCACAGATACGCAGTATTTT. As protein: CASSQGDTLFTDTQYF. This chain uses TRBV4-1 with TRBJ2-3, with no clear D. The CDR3 sequence is 16 residues long. Germline lookup yields CDR1 MGHRA and CDR2 YSYEKL. V gave up 1 base and J gave up 2 bases, with 13 bases separating them.

The table lists this clonotype with a few counts. J is TRBJ2-3 and V is TRBV9, with D perhaps matching TRBD2 (6 bases). Trimming removed 0 bases from V and 1 base from J, with 12 bases in between. The length of the CDR3 is 16 residues. Germline lookup yields CDR1 SGDLS and CDR2 YYNGEE. The CDR3 DNA reads TGTGCCAGCAGCGTAGGAGGAGCTAGCGGCACAGATACGCAGTATTTT. It yields the protein CASSVGGASGTDTQYF.

This chain uses TRBV19 with TRBJ1-2, with a possible D match to TRBD1 (6 bases). V was shortened by 7 bases and J by 3 bases, with 9 bases between the two germline ends. There are 12 residues in the CDR3. CDR1 LNHDA and CDR2 SQIVND come from the germline V gene (reference sequence). The CDR3 DNA sequence: TGTGCCAGTAAGGACAGCTACTATGGCTACACCTTC. This gives the protein CASKDSYYGYTF.

This clonotype was detected only a few times. V gene TRBV7-2 combines with J gene TRBJ2-4, with D perhaps given as TRBD1 or TRBD2 (5 bases each). This CDR3 spans 14 amino acids. Trimming left V 4 bases short and J 0 bases short, with 7 bases between. Per the germline V gene, CDR1 is SGHTA and CDR2 is FQGNSA. The CDR3 protein is CASSWGIAKNIQYF. The CDR3 nucleotides are TGTGCCAGCAGCTGGGGGATAGCCAAAAACATTCAGTACTTC. Together with reference TRBV7-2 and TRBJ2-4, the CDR3 gives the full variable domain: GAGVSQSPSNKVTEKGKDVELRCDPISGHTALYWYRQSLGQGLEFLIYFQGNSAPDKSGLPSDRFSAERTGGSVSTLTIQRTQQEDSAVYLCASSWGIAKNIQYFGAGTRLSVL.